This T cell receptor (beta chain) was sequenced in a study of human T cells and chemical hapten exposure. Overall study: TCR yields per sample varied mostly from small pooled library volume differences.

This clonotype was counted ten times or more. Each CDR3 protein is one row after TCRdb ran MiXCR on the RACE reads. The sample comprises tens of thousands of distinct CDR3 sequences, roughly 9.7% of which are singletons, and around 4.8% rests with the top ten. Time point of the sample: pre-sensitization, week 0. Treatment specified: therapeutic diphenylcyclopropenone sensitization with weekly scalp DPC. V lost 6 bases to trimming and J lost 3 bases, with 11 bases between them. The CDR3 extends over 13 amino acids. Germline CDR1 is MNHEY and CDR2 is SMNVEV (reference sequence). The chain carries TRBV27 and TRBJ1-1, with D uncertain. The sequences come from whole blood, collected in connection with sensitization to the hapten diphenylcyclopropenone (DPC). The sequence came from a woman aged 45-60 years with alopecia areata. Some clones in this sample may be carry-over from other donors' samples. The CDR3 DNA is TGTGCCAGCAGCTCCGGACCGCACACTGAAGCTTTCTTT. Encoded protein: CASSSGPHTEAFF.